This note documents a single T cell receptor (beta chain) sequence. Its antigen is still unknown. The data derive from a study of cytomegalovirus exposure and HLA in healthy donors. Study observations and caveats: Researchers reportedly found TCR beta sequences accurately predicted most subjects' HLA-A and HLA-B alleles.

It was with 60 Vbeta and 13 Jbeta primers that the PCR ran. Sequencing used immunoSEQ multiplex PCR; TCRdb keeps in-frame clones, though not all of them. The table shows under 90,000 clones, with 77% occurring only once. The source of this sequence is a man in his forties or fifties in good health and CMV-seropositive. The specimen was PBMCs.

The CDR3 loop is CASSLSSYEQYF. The CDR3, as DNA: TGTGCCAGCAGCTTATCCAGCTACGAGCAGTACTTC. This sequence joins TRBV13 and TRBJ2-7; D is ambiguous. The V gene lost 2 bases and the J gene lost 3 bases, with 5 bases spanning the gap. Germline CDR1 is PRHDT and CDR2 is FYEKMQ (reference sequence). The CDR3 extends over 12 amino acids.